Below are 15 T cell receptor beta chains sequenced from a single sample in a study of STAT5B mutations in CD4+ large granular lymphocyte leukemia. Some clones are missing from TCRdb's copy, which holds only in-frame ones; the method was immunoSEQ multiplex PCR. The table includes tens of thousands of clones, less than 85% detected once. Specimen: CD4+ T cells from blood buffy coats. Source of these receptors: a human donor in good health.

The chain employs TRBV6-6 and TRBJ1-2; D remains ambiguous. The ends were cut back, 6 bases at V and 2 bases at J, with 13 bases in the middle. The CDR3 extends over 14 amino acids. The germline V gene has CDR1 MNHNY and CDR2 SVGAGI (reference sequence). DNA for the CDR3: TGTGCCAGCAGCCTAATAGGGTGGAACTATGGCTACACCTTC. Its translation is CASSLIGWNYGYTF.

The chain links TRBV11-2 to TRBJ2-1; 10 nucleotides align to TRBD2. This CDR3 contains 14 residues. With V trimmed by 5 bases and J by 10 bases, 8 bases remained unmatched. Germline values: CDR1 SGHAT, CDR2 FQNNGV. CDR3 loop: CASSPTSGVTEQFF. The CDR3 bases are TGTGCCAGCAGCCCAACTAGCGGGGTTACAGAGCAGTTCTTC.

V is TRBV7-9 and J is TRBJ1-2, with D maybe TRBD1 (5 bases). The CDR3 has 16 amino acids. Per germline, CDR1 SEHNR and CDR2 FQNEAQ (reference sequence). Trimming removed 5 bases from V and 5 bases from J, with 21 bases in between. DNA of the CDR3: TGTGCCAGCAGCGTCAACTCAGGGCTCTTAGGGTATGGCTACACCTTC. The encoded protein is CASSVNSGLLGYGYTF.

This clone was seen a single time. V and J are TRBV2 and TRBJ2-3; D is undetermined. This CDR3 comprises 12 residues. From germline, CDR1 is SNHLY and CDR2 FYNNEI. V shed 7 bases and J shed 3 bases, with 8 bases lying between them. In DNA form, the CDR3 reads TGTGCCAGCACTGGGGATACAGATACGCAGTATTTT. Translating gives CASTGDTDTQYF.

The rearrangement links TRBV6-5 to TRBJ1-5, with no clear D. The CDR3 sequence is 14 residues long. V gave up 6 bases and J gave up 3 bases, with 12 bases separating them. CDR1 MNHEY and CDR2 SVGAGI come from the germline V gene. CDR3 sequence (DNA): TGTGCCAGCAGCCGGGAGAAGAACAATCAGCCCCAGCATTTT. Its translation is CASSREKNNQPQHF.

V is TRBV28 and J is TRBJ1-2, with D uncertain. The germline V gene has CDR1 MDHEN and CDR2 SYDVKM. V was pared by 3 bases and J by 4 bases, with 6 bases between. The CDR3 has 12 residues. The CDR3 DNA is TGTGCCAGCAGTTTGATCACCTATGGCTACACCTTC. Translation gives CASSLITYGYTF.

This chain joins TRBV5-1 and TRBJ2-7, with TRBD1 matching 9 bases. CDR1 SGHRS and CDR2 YFSETQ come from the germline V gene. The length of the CDR3 is 16 residues. J was trimmed by 4 bases and V by 7 bases; bases with no gene match: 15. The CDR3 here is CASLRDRDAAAYEQYF. Written as DNA, the CDR3 is TGCGCCAGCCTGCGGGACAGGGATGCCGCGGCATACGAGCAGTACTTC.

This rearrangement joins TRBV6-5 to TRBJ2-7; the D gene could be TRBD1 or TRBD2 (5 bases each). Germline CDR1 reads MNHEY; CDR2 reads SVGAGI. The CDR3 consists of 16 residues. The ends were cut back, 0 bases at V and 2 bases at J, with 14 bases in the middle. CDR3 coding DNA: TGTGCCAGCAGTTACTCGAGTGTGAGAGGGGCCTACGAGCAGTACTTC. Translation gives CASSYSSVRGAYEQYF.

The chain has TRBV7-9 and TRBJ2-1; D remains unclear. Germline V gene sequence: CDR1 SEHNR, CDR2 FQNEAQ (reference sequence). Trimming removed 5 bases at V and 9 bases at J, with 14 bases between. The CDR3 runs 13 residues. The CDR3 sequence is CASSPSVVTEQFF. The CDR3 DNA reads as TGTGCCAGCAGCCCCAGCGTGGTGACTGAGCAGTTCTTC.

This clone was seen a handful of times. J is TRBJ1-2 and V is TRBV5-1; 12 bases match TRBD1. The CDR3 totals 16 residues. The V and J ends lost 4 bases and 6 bases, in that order; junction bases with no gene match: 10. From germline, CDR1 is SGHRS and CDR2 YFSETQ. CDR3 DNA sequence: TGCGCCAGCAGCCCGGGACAGGGGGCGAAGGTGGATGGCTACACCTTC. Protein sequence: CASSPGQGAKVDGYTF.

The rearrangement uses TRBV6-1 and TRBJ2-7; a weak D match, TRBD2 (5 bases). Between the trimmed V and J ends, which lost 6 bases and 1 base, there was a span of 16 bases. CDR3 length equals 15 residues. Germline assignment: CDR1 MNHNS and CDR2 SASEGT. The CDR3 is CASRLRDPMSYEQYF. CDR3 nucleotides: TGTGCCAGCAGACTCCGGGATCCCATGTCCTACGAGCAGTACTTC.

The rearrangement joins TRBV11-2 to TRBJ2-1; no clear D gene. The CDR3 spans 12 residues. Trimming removed 4 bases at V and 5 bases at J, with 6 bases between. Germline V CDR1 and CDR2: SGHAT, FQNNGV. CDR3 DNA sequence: TGTGCCAGCAGCTCCCGGGACAATGAGCAGTTCTTC. The encoded protein is CASSSRDNEQFF.

This clone turned up a few times. V is TRBV28 and J is TRBJ1-6; TRBD1 might be the D (6 bases). This CDR3 has 16 residues. The germline CDR1 and CDR2 sequences are MDHEN and SYDVKM. Deletions cut 3 bases from V and 5 bases from J, with 14 bases between. CDR3 protein: CASSFQGSGNNSPLHF. CDR3 sequence (DNA): TGTGCCAGCAGTTTCCAGGGGAGTGGCAATAATTCACCCCTCCACTTT. Together with reference TRBV28 and TRBJ1-6, the CDR3 gives the full variable domain: DVKVTQSSRYLVKRTGEKVFLECVQDMDHENMFWYRQDPGLGLRLIYFSYDVKMKEKGDIPEGYSVSREKKERFSLILESASTNQTSMYLCASSFQGSGNNSPLHFGNGTRLTVT.

The chain recombines TRBV19 with TRBJ1-6; D unresolved. Germline V gene sequence: CDR1 LNHDA, CDR2 SQIVND (reference sequence). This CDR3 is built from 12 residues. Deletions cut 5 bases from V and 7 bases from J, with 6 bases between. The CDR3 sequence: CASSPLNSPLHF. The CDR3 nucleotides are TGTGCCAGTAGTCCCTTAAATTCACCCCTCCACTTT. Complete variable domain (other parts from reference TRBV19 and TRBJ1-6): DGGITQSPKYLFRKEGQNVTLSCEQNLNHDAMYWYRQDPGQGLRLIYYSQIVNDFQKGDIAEGYSVSREKKESFPLTVTSAQKNPTAFYLCASSPLNSPLHFGNGTRLTVT.

The rearrangement uses TRBV10-3 and TRBJ2-5, with TRBD2 matching 12 bases. Germline lookup yields CDR1 ENHRY and CDR2 SYGVKD. V dropped 3 bases and J dropped 4; count of bases not matched to a gene: 9. CDR3 length: 17 amino acids. The CDR3 nucleotides are TGTGCCATCAGTGATCGTCGACTAGCGGGGGTGGGAGAGACCCAGTACTTC. Encoded protein: CAISDRRLAGVGETQYF.